This T cell receptor beta chain was retrieved from a study of Ad26.COV2.S vaccination and SARS-CoV-2 variants. Study-level background: Once, or twice with 56 days between doses, Ad26.COV2.S was given intramuscularly. Study-level points and caveats: Placebo and vaccine recipients had non-spike TCR breadth that was similar. Spike-specific TCR breadth ran higher among vaccine recipients than placebo recipients. Substantial breadth in spike-specific CD8+ and CD4+ T cell responses was reportedly seen after vaccination.

Measured with immunoSEQ multiplex PCR; TCRdb has only the in-frame clones, and not every one. Here the sample spans around 250,000 clones, 87% being singletons. Trimming cost V 6 bases and J 4 bases, with 12 bases left between them. Germline V gene data show CDR1 as SEHNR and CDR2 as FQNEAQ (reference sequence). This CDR3 is built from 13 residues. Sample treatment: about 20 received Ad26.COV2.S at low or high dose, single or two shots; 5 received placebo; per-sample allocation not given. Each sample was drawn 63 days after the first injection (of vaccine or placebo). This clone was seen just once. What it recognizes is unknown.

The chain employs TRBV7-9 and TRBJ1-1; D may be TRBD1 (5 bases). The receptor comes from a person aged 18-60 years who received the Ad26.COV2.S COVID-19 vaccine or a placebo. The starting material was peripheral blood, obtained in a trial of Ad26.COV2.S vaccine versus placebo. CDR3 nucleotides: TGTGCCAGCAGTCCCCTCCAGGGCACTGAAGCTTTCTTT. This sequence encodes CASSPLQGTEAFF.